The 22 T cell receptor beta chains presented below share a single source sample, sequenced in a study of T cell changes during pregnancy in multiple sclerosis. The protocol was immunoSEQ multiplex PCR, while the TCRdb copy is restricted to in-frame clones and leaves out a portion. The table lists about 43,000 clones, 85% to 90% of them singletons. The sequencing here drew on peripheral blood, taken in the second trimester of pregnancy. All receptors come from a female donor in good health, enrolled as a control in a pregnancy study.

This chain links TRBV30 with TRBJ2-2; tentative D call: TRBD2 (7 bases). CDR3 length equals 14 residues. CDR1 is GTSNPN, CDR2 SVGIG, per germline (reference sequence). V lost 5 bases and J lost 4, with 14 bases in between. The CDR3 spells CAWGRGTGTGELFF. CDR3 coding DNA: TGTGCCTGGGGGAGGGGGACGGGCACCGGGGAGCTGTTTTTT.

This sequence joins TRBV6-1 and TRBJ2-3, with 9 bases aligning to TRBD2. V gave up 3 bases and J gave up 2 bases; unmatched junction bases: 6. The CDR3 spans 16 residues. CDR1 and CDR2 from the germline V gene are MNHNS and SASEGT. This CDR3 reads CASSDWLAGTTDTQYF. The CDR3 DNA follows: TGTGCCAGCAGTGACTGGCTAGCGGGGACCACAGATACGCAGTATTTT.

The rearrangement uses TRBV25-1 and TRBJ1-2; D gene uncertain. The V and J ends lost 7 bases and 4 bases respectively, with 13 bases between them. CDR1 is MGHDK and CDR2 is SYGVNS in the germline V gene. The CDR3 extends over 13 amino acids. The CDR3 region is CASTQGLSYGYTF. In DNA, the CDR3 is TGTGCCAGCACCCAAGGACTCTCCTATGGCTACACCTTC.

The J gene is TRBJ1-2, the V gene TRBV29-1, with 8 bases lining up with TRBD1. Germline V CDR1 and CDR2: SQVTM, ANQGSEA. CDR3 length: 17 amino acids. With V trimmed by 3 bases and J by 0 bases, 12 bases remained unmatched. The CDR3 region is CSVDYVDRVNTNYGYTF. For the CDR3, the DNA is TGCAGCGTTGACTACGTGGACAGGGTAAATACTAACTATGGCTACACCTTC.

This clone was counted once. The gene calls are TRBV7-2 and TRBJ2-7; possibly TRBD1 for D (6 bases). This CDR3 region has 14 residues. Per the germline V gene, CDR1 is SGHTA and CDR2 is FQGNSA. Trimming pared 3 bases from V and 7 bases from J, leaving 16 bases between. CDR3 coding DNA: TGTGCCAGCAGCTTTCTGACAGGTTCAGTTGAGCAGTACTTC. Translating it yields CASSFLTGSVEQYF. Drawing the rest from reference TRBV7-2 and TRBJ2-7, the complete variable domain is GAGVSQSPSNKVTEKGKDVELRCDPISGHTALYWYRQSLGQGLEFLIYFQGNSAPDKSGLPSDRFSAERTGGSVSTLTIQRTQQEDSAVYLCASSFLTGSVEQYFGPGTRLTVT.

The sample holds a few counts of this clone. This chain's CDR3 is CASSQEQGKFAFF. The CDR3 nucleotides read TGCGCCAGCAGCCAAGAACAGGGGAAGTTCGCTTTCTTT. V is TRBV4-3 and J is TRBJ1-1; the match to TRBD1 covers 7 bases. This CDR3 has 13 residues. Germline V CDR1 and CDR2: LGHNA, YSLEER. V was pared by 0 bases and J by 11 bases, with 6 bases of the junction left unmatched.

J is TRBJ1-1 and V is TRBV5-1; D is uncertain. Between the trimmed V and J ends, which lost 3 bases and 2 bases, there was a span of 17 bases. The CDR3 runs 16 residues. Germline V gene data show CDR1 as SGHRS and CDR2 as YFSETQ. The CDR3 nucleotides read TGCGCCAGCAGCTCCGGACTTTCTAACCCTAACACTGAAGCTTTCTTT. It is translated as CASSSGLSNPNTEAFF.

This chain uses TRBV4-2 with TRBJ2-7; 15 bases are a match to TRBD2. The germline gives CDR1 LGHNA, CDR2 YNFKEQ. The J segment lost 7 bases and the V segment lost 4 bases, leaving 2 bases of the junction unmatched. This CDR3 has 14 residues. For the CDR3, the DNA is TGTGCCAGCAGCCCAGGGACTAGCGGGAGGGAGCAGTACTTC. Translating it yields CASSPGTSGREQYF.

This chain links TRBV19 with TRBJ2-7; TRBD2 aligns across 9 bases. Trimming cost V 4 bases and J 5 bases; bases outside gene matches: 9. The CDR3 is 15 amino acids. Germline V CDR1 and CDR2: LNHDA, SQIVND (reference sequence). The DNA of the CDR3 is TGTGCCAGTAGTAACACCGGGACTAGCTTCGACGAGCAGTACTTC. Encoded protein: CASSNTGTSFDEQYF.

The chain combines TRBV7-9 with TRBJ2-7; D possibly corresponds to TRBD2 (6 bases). This CDR3 spans 14 amino acids. Germline V CDR1 and CDR2: SEHNR, FQNEAQ (reference sequence). V was shortened by 3 bases and J by 2 bases, with 11 bases between the two germline ends. CDR3 sequence reads: CASSFAGPAYEQYF. CDR3 nucleotides: TGTGCCAGCAGCTTTGCGGGACCCGCCTACGAGCAGTACTTC.

The J gene is TRBJ2-5, the V gene TRBV11-2; D may be TRBD2 (6 bases). The CDR3 is 15 residues long. Trimming removed 2 bases at V and 2 bases at J, with 12 bases between. The germline gives CDR1 SGHAT, CDR2 FQNNGV. This CDR3 is CASSLFAGLQETQYF. In DNA form, the CDR3 reads TGTGCCAGCAGCTTATTTGCGGGGCTTCAAGAGACCCAGTACTTC. Complete variable domain (other parts from reference TRBV11-2 and TRBJ2-5): EAGVAQSPRYKIIEKRQSVAFWCNPISGHATLYWYQQILGQGPKLLIQFQNNGVVDDSQLPKDRFSAERLKGVDSTLKIQPAKLEDSAVYLCASSLFAGLQETQYFGPGTRLLVL.

The genes are TRBV25-1 and TRBJ2-1; possibly TRBD2 for D (7 bases). The CDR3 sequence is 15 residues long. Trimming stripped 6 bases from V and 3 bases from J, with 15 bases between. Per the germline V gene, CDR1 is MGHDK and CDR2 is SYGVNS. The CDR3 DNA follows: TGTGCCAGCAGCAGCGGGACACTCAACTACAATGAGCAGTTCTTC. Translating it yields CASSSGTLNYNEQFF. Complete variable domain (other parts from reference TRBV25-1 and TRBJ2-1): EADIYQTPRYLVIGTGKKITLECSQTMGHDKMYWYQQDPGMELHLIHYSYGVNSTEKGDLSSESTVSRIRTEHFPLTLESARPSHTSQYLCASSSGTLNYNEQFFGPGTRLTVL.

The chain couples TRBV30 to TRBJ2-2; no reliable D call. The germline V and J ends were trimmed by 0 bases and 4 bases, with 9 bases remaining between them. From germline, CDR1 is GTSNPN and CDR2 SVGIG (reference sequence). The CDR3 contains 14 residues. The CDR3 sequence is CAWSVSRFTGELFF. The DNA of the CDR3 is TGTGCCTGGAGTGTAAGCAGGTTCACCGGGGAGCTGTTTTTT.

The chain carries TRBV6-5 and TRBJ1-5, with D perhaps TRBD1 (5 bases). Germline V gives CDR1 MNHEY, CDR2 SVGAGI. V lost 6 bases, J lost 0 bases, and 12 bases lay in between. The CDR3 length is 15 residues. CDR3 in amino acids: CASRHRGYSNQPQHF. The CDR3 DNA reads as TGTGCCAGCAGGCATCGGGGGTATAGCAATCAGCCCCAGCATTTT.

The J gene is TRBJ2-5, the V gene TRBV25-1; possibly TRBD1 for D (6 bases). The CDR3 runs to 13 residues. The V end lost 7 bases, the J end lost 4 bases, and 13 bases lay between the germline ends. In germline, CDR1 is MGHDK, CDR2 SYGVNS. Here the CDR3 DNA reads TGTGCCAGCACCGACTGGGGGCTAGAGACCCAGTACTTC. Encoded protein: CASTDWGLETQYF.

This chain joins TRBV30 and TRBJ1-1; possible D gene TRBD1, 6 bases. The CDR3 runs to 15 residues. CDR1 and CDR2 (germline): GTSNPN, SVGIG (reference sequence). V lost 3 bases, J lost 3 bases, and 17 bases lay in between. CDR3 sequence: CAWRPQGFRDTEAFF. Here the CDR3 DNA reads TGTGCCTGGAGACCCCAGGGGTTTCGGGACACTGAAGCTTTCTTT.

The CDR3 nucleotides are TGCAGCGTTGCCTCTAGCGGGAGCTACGAGCAGTACTTC. It encodes CSVASSGSYEQYF. The gene calls are TRBV29-1 and TRBJ2-5; 10 bases match TRBD2. The J call could be wrong; TRBJ2-7 is a better fit for the DNA end. CDR3 length equals 13 residues. CDR1 SQVTM and CDR2 ANQGSEA come from the germline V gene.

The J gene is TRBJ2-2, the V gene TRBV5-1; D is unclear. V was clipped by 4 bases and J by 2 bases, with 15 bases between them. The CDR3 is 16 residues long. Germline CDR1 SGHRS, CDR2 YFSETQ. The CDR3 DNA follows: TGCGCCAGCAGCACATACCTGGCATCCAACACCGGGGAGCTGTTTTTT. This translates into CASSTYLASNTGELFF.

The chain couples TRBV4-3 to TRBJ2-1; TRBD1 matches 7 bases. The germline V gene has CDR1 LGHNA and CDR2 YSLEER. V lost 0 bases, J lost 0 bases, and 5 bases stayed unmatched. The CDR3 is 17 amino acids. CDR3 coding DNA: TGCGCCAGCAGCCAAGATCCCCCAGGGGGCTCCTACAATGAGCAGTTCTTC. Its protein is CASSQDPPGGSYNEQFF.

This sequence joins TRBV9 and TRBJ2-2; TRBD2 matches at 9 bases. This CDR3 is 14 amino acids long. J was trimmed by 3 bases and V by 4 bases; bases with no gene match: 1. Germline values: CDR1 SGDLS, CDR2 YYNGEE. CDR3 bases: TGTGCCAGCAGCTTAGCGGGGGACACCGGGGAGCTGTTTTTT. Amino acid sequence: CASSLAGDTGELFF. The full variable domain, its missing parts supplied by reference TRBV9 and TRBJ2-2, is DSGVTQTPKHLITATGQRVTLRCSPRSGDLSVYWYQQSLDQGLQFLIQYYNGEERAKGNILERFSAQQFPDLHSELNLSSLELGDSALYFCASSLAGDTGELFFGEGSRLTVL.

The chain links TRBV9 to TRBJ1-4; 12 nucleotides line up with TRBD1. The CDR3 loop spans 18 amino acids. Germline V gene data show CDR1 as SGDLS and CDR2 as YYNGEE. J gave up 9 bases and V 0 bases, and 12 bases lay outside the gene matches. CDR3 nucleotides: TGTGCCAGCAGCGTAGGGGGACAGGGGGCGCGAATTCCTCAAAAACTGTTTTTT. Translated, it gives CASSVGGQGARIPQKLFF. The full variable domain, rest sourced from reference TRBV9 and TRBJ1-4, is DSGVTQTPKHLITATGQRVTLRCSPRSGDLSVYWYQQSLDQGLQFLIQYYNGEERAKGNILERFSAQQFPDLHSELNLSSLELGDSALYFCASSVGGQGARIPQKLFFGSGTQLSVL.

The chain uses TRBV6-6 and TRBJ1-5; D is ambiguous. V dropped 2 bases and J dropped 1 base, with 9 bases sitting between them. The CDR3 consists of 15 residues. Germline CDR1 reads MNHNY; CDR2 reads SVGAGI (reference sequence). In DNA, the CDR3 is TGTGCCAGCAGTTACGACATTTCGAGCAATCAGCCCCAGCATTTT. Amino acids: CASSYDISSNQPQHF.